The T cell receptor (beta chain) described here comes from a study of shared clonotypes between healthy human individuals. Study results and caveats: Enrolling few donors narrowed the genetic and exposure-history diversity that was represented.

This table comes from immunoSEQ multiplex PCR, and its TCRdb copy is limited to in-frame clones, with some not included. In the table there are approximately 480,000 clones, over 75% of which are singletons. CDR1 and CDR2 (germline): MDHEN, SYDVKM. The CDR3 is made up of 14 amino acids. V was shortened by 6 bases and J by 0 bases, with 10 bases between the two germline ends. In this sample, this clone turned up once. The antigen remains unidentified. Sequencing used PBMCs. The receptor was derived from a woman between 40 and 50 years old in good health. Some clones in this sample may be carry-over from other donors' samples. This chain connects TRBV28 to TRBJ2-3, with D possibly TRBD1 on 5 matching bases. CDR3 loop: CASSLTVSTDTQYF. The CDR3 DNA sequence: TGTGCCAGCAGCCTGACAGTGAGCACAGATACGCAGTATTTT.